This T cell receptor (beta chain) derives from a study of Ad26.COV2.S vaccination and SARS-CoV-2 variants (dated by TCRdb to about 2021). About the study as a whole: Vaccine-arm donors came from COV1001, a multicentre, randomized, double-blind, placebo-controlled phase I-IIa trial of Ad26.COV2.S in healthy adults. Dosing of Ad26.COV2.S was intramuscular, at either 5x10^10 or 1x10^11 viral particles, delivered as one shot or as two shots spaced 56 days apart. The specificity and breadth of SARS-CoV-2-reactive T cell receptors after Ad26.COV2.S vaccination were assessed by TCRbeta repertoire sequencing. A total of 32 samples were included in the TCR-sequenced set, comprising around 20 Ad26.COV2.S vaccine recipients, 5 placebo recipients and 8 SARS-CoV-2 convalescent individuals. Trial participants were randomized into five groups of five, in which low-dose or high-dose Ad26.COV2.S was given once or twice, or placebo was given on both occasions. Investigators remained blinded to trial group allocation during experiments and outcome assessment.

The label giving this sample's treatment or condition can be read as: roughly 20 received Ad26.COV2.S at low or high dose, single or two shots; about five received placebo; per-sample allocation not given. Repertoires of vaccine and placebo recipients were sequenced from samples collected on day 63 after the first injection. Between 29 July and 7 August 2020, Cohort 1b enrolled 20 to 30 adults aged 18-55 years at one site in Boston, USA. Ad26.COV2.S was a replication-incompetent adenovirus type 26 vector that expressed a prefusion-stabilized SARS-CoV-2 spike protein derived from the original Wuhan strain. Paper-wide results and their limitations: Substantial breadth of spike-specific CD8+ and CD4+ T cell responses was reported after vaccination. According to the authors, total T cell responses may have been underestimated by the TCR breadth and depth analyses. Comparing responses between vaccine doses or regimens was not something the study was powered to do. Compared with placebo recipients, Ad26.COV2.S recipients showed higher spike-specific TCR breadth (P = 0.0014). Vaccine and placebo recipients had similar non-spike TCR breadth, a finding consistent with the vaccine containing only spike.

Based on the germline V gene (reference sequence), the CDR1 and CDR2 sequences are SGHNT and YYREEE. Trimmed from V: 4 bases; trimmed from J: 7 bases; junction bases lacking a gene match: 4. The CDR3, cysteine through phenylalanine, is 13 amino acids long. The kept DNA is CDR3 alone, 39 bases in frame from the first base. The immunoSEQ Assay was the method used to sequence TCRbeta CDR3 regions. After extraction, genomic DNA underwent amplification by bias-controlled multiplex PCR, followed by high-throughput sequencing. For the original study's pipeline: To quantify the absolute abundance of every unique TCRbeta CDR3 region, sequences were collapsed and filtered. T cell fraction was estimated by normalization of TCRbeta template counts to usable DNA, with usable DNA being measured through amplification of reference genes present in all nucleated cells. Repertoire TCRs were annotated as SARS-CoV-2-specific when V gene, CDR3 amino acid sequence and J gene were exactly matched to a known reactive TCR set. MIRA supplied the reference SARS-CoV-2 TCR set, which was filtered for enrichment in COVID-19-positive ImmuneCODE repertoires so that public or cross-reactive TCRs were removed. Based on the MIRA antigens, annotated TCRs were further analysed at the level of specific ORF or position within ORF. Breadth was defined as annotated unique rearrangements over total unique productive rearrangements; depth was the summed frequency of those rearrangements. Two-sided Wilcoxon rank-sum tests were applied when comparing TCR breadth between groups. TCRdb took this table from immuneACCESS and kept in-frame rearrangements with V and J called. Such tables lack part of the clones; where checked against another copy, unresolved V genes explain under half of the gap, and the rest is unexplained. V and J calls and clone size are as listed in that table; D and trimming were resolved from the DNA. Here the sample has fewer than 400,000 clones; 80% to 90% occur a single time. 3.5% of the sample comes from the top ten.

A note on this clone: The clone's antigen remains unknown. No much larger clone is present one base from it, and per-base qualities are unavailable.

Recombination joined TRBV5-4 with TRBJ2-1, and TRBD2 aligns with 8 junction nucleotides. The clonotype comes from a person between 18 and 59 years old who received the Ad26.COV2.S COVID-19 vaccine or a placebo. Source: peripheral blood, taken in a trial of Ad26.COV2.S vaccine versus placebo. For the CDR3, the sequence is CASSPGGRNEQFF. The DNA sequence reads TGTGCCAGCAGCCCGGGGGGGCGGAATGAGCAGTTCTTC.